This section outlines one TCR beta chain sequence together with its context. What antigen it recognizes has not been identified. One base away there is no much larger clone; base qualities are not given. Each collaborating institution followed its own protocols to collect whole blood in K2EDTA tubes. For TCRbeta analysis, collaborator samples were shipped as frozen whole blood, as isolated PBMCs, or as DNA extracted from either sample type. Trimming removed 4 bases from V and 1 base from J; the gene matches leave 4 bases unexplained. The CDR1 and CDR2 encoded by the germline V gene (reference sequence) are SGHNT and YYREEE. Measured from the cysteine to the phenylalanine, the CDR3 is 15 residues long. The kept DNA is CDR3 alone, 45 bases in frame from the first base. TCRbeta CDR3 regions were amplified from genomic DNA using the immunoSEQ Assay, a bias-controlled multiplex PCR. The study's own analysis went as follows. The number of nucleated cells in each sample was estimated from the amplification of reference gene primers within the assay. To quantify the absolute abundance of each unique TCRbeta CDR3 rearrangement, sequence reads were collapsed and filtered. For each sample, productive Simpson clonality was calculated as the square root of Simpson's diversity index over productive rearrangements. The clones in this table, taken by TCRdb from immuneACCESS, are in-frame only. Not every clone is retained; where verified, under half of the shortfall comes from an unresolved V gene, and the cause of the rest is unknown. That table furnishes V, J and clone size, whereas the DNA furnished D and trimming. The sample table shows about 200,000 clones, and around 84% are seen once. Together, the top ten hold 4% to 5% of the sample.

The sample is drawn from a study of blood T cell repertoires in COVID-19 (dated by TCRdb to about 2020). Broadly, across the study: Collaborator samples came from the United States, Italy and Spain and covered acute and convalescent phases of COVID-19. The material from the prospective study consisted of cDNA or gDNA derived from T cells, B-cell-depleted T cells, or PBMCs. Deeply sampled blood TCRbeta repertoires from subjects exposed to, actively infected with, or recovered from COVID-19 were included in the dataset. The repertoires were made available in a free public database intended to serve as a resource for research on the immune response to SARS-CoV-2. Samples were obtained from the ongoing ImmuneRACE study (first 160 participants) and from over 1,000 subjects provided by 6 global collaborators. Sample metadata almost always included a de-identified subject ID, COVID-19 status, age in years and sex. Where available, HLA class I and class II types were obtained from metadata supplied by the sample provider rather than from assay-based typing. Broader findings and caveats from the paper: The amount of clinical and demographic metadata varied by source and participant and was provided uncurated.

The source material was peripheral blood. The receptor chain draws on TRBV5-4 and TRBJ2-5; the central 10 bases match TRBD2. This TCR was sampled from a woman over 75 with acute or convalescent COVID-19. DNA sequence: TGTGCCAGCAGCCCCGCTAGCGGGAGCCAAGAGACCCAGTACTTC. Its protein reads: CASSPASGSQETQYF.